The 28 T cell receptor beta chains below were found in one sample sequenced in a study of T cells after yellow fever vaccination. TCRdb fed the 5' RACE reads into MiXCR, producing one record per CDR3 protein. Of fewer than 650,000 distinct CDR3 sequences in the sample, about a fifth were seen once. This material consisted of PBMCs, taken less than 25 days after the first yellow fever vaccination. Receptors were obtained from a man aged 18 to 35 who received the YFV17D yellow fever vaccine.

This clonotype was observed a few times. The CDR3 here is CASSTLQTQETQYF. The CDR3 nucleotides read TGTGCCAGCAGCACGCTCCAGACCCAAGAGACCCAGTACTTC. The chain combines TRBV5-5 with TRBJ2-5, with D hard to call. From germline, CDR1 is SGHKS and CDR2 YYEKEE (reference sequence). CDR3 size: 14 residues. V gave up 4 bases and J gave up 1 base, with 11 bases separating them.

The chain recombines TRBV10-3 with TRBJ1-2; 7 bases line up with TRBD1. The length of the CDR3 is 16 residues. Germline V gene data show CDR1 as ENHRY and CDR2 as SYGVKD. J lost 6 bases, V lost 3 bases, and 13 bases had no gene match. CDR3 protein: CAISDQLRGGANGYTF. The CDR3 nucleotides read TGTGCCATCAGTGACCAACTCCGAGGGGGCGCGAATGGCTACACCTTC.

This sequence joins TRBV12-3 or TRBV12-4 and TRBJ2-3, with unresolved D. This CDR3 comprises 14 residues. V lost 7 bases and J 2 bases, leaving 13 bases between the germline ends. CDR3: CASTPPPPTDTQYF. The CDR3 DNA reads as TGTGCCAGCACTCCACCCCCCCCCACAGATACGCAGTATTTT.

V and J are TRBV4-3 and TRBJ2-6; D is unclear. CDR1 is LGHNA and CDR2 is YSLEER in the germline V gene. The CDR3 runs to 15 residues. Trimming removed 0 bases from V and 1 base from J, with 4 bases in between. CDR3 in amino acids: CASSQERSGANVLTF. The CDR3 DNA follows: TGCGCCAGCAGCCAAGAGAGGTCTGGGGCCAACGTCCTGACTTTC.

Only a few counts were recorded for this clonotype. The J gene is TRBJ1-4, the V gene TRBV12-3 or TRBV12-4; D call uncertain. The CDR3 is 13 amino acids. V gave up 7 bases and J gave up 8 bases, with 14 bases separating them. CDR3: CASTQELGEKLFF. The DNA for the CDR3 is TGTGCCAGCACCCAAGAATTAGGGGAAAAACTGTTTTTT.

This clonotype was found a few times. The chain links TRBV7-8 to TRBJ1-1; tentative D call: TRBD1 (5 bases). Germline loops: CDR1 SGHVS, CDR2 FQNEAQ. The V end was cut by 8 bases, the J end by 4 bases, with 29 bases between. The CDR3 length is 18 residues. CDR3 nucleotides: TGTGCCAGCGCATCTTTGACCCGGAAAGAGGGGATGGGCACTGAAGCTTTCTTT. As protein: CASASLTRKEGMGTEAFF. The complete variable domain, with remaining parts taken from reference TRBV7-8 and TRBJ1-1, reads GAGVSQSPRYKVAKRGQDVALRCDPISGHVSLFWYQQALGQGPEFLTYFQNEAQLDKSGLPSDRFFAERPEGSVSTLKIQRTQQEDSAVYLCASASLTRKEGMGTEAFFGQGTRLTVV.

This chain uses TRBV9 with TRBJ2-5, with a tentative D call TRBD2 (6 bases). Germline assignment: CDR1 SGDLS and CDR2 YYNGEE. This CDR3 contains 15 residues. The V end lost 4 bases, the J end lost 5 bases, and 18 bases lay between the germline ends. This chain's CDR3 is CASSPRRGGTETQYF. CDR3 in DNA: TGTGCCAGCAGCCCCCGTAGAGGCGGGACCGAGACCCAGTACTTC.

This clonotype has more than one count but fewer than ten. This chain connects TRBV5-1 to TRBJ1-1; no clear D. The V and J ends lost 4 bases and 8 bases respectively, with 15 bases between them. The CDR3 runs to 13 residues. Germline CDR1 is SGHRS and CDR2 is YFSETQ. CDR3: CASSRAARVEAFF. CDR3 bases: TGCGCCAGCAGCCGGGCGGCGAGGGTGGAAGCTTTCTTT.

On this clonotype itself: With a much larger clone just one base away, this may be a read error. The rearrangement joins TRBV7-9 to TRBJ1-1; unclear D gene. CDR3 length equals 15 residues. Per germline, CDR1 SEHNR and CDR2 FQNEAQ (reference sequence). This CDR3 reads CANSLDRTGNTEAFF. Written as DNA, the CDR3 is TGTGCCAACAGCTTAGATCGAACGGGGAACACTGAAGCTTTCTTT.

CDR3 residues: CASSALGNQPQHF. The CDR3 DNA reads TGTGCCAGCAGTGCGCTTGGCAATCAGCCCCAGCATTTT. The chain is built from TRBV6-2 or TRBV6-3 and TRBJ1-5; the D is unclear. The CDR3 is made up of 13 amino acids. In germline, CDR1 is MNHEY, CDR2 SVGEGT. V lost 5 bases and J 2 bases, leaving 7 bases between the germline ends.

This clonotype was seen more than once but under ten times. The chain has TRBV10-3 and TRBJ1-6; a weak D match, TRBD1 (5 bases). Germline loops: CDR1 ENHRY, CDR2 SYGVKD. Trimming shortened V by 11 bases and J by 9 bases, and 17 bases separated the two germline ends. This CDR3 is 13 amino acids long. The CDR3, as DNA: TGTGCCGCGGTCGCCGACAGAAGTTCACCCCTCCACTTT. This codes for CAAVADRSSPLHF.

This clonotype has more than one count but fewer than ten. The chain recombines TRBV28 with TRBJ1-2; D uncertain. The germline V and J ends were trimmed by 2 bases and 8 bases, with 15 bases remaining between them. The CDR3 loop spans 14 amino acids. CDR1 and CDR2 from the germline V gene are MDHEN and SYDVKM. The CDR3 bases are TGTGCCAGCAGTTTAGTCAAGCAGGATGGGGGCTACACCTTC. Translated: CASSLVKQDGGYTF.

This rearrangement joins TRBV7-3 to TRBJ2-7; 7 bases map to TRBD1. Germline CDR1 is SGHTA and CDR2 is FQGTGA. The CDR3 is made up of 15 amino acids. The trim removed 0 bases at V and 4 bases at J, leaving 6 bases unmatched. In nucleotides, the CDR3 is TGTGCCAGCAGCTTAACGTACGGACAGGTATACGAGCAGTACGTC. It specifies CASSLTYGQVYEQYV.

The chain recombines TRBV7-3 with TRBJ1-2; 8 nucleotides match TRBD1. Germline CDR1 and CDR2: SGHTA and FQGTGA. With V trimmed by 2 bases and J by 3 bases, 8 bases remained unmatched. The CDR3 contains 16 residues. CDR3 sequence (DNA): TGTGCCAGCAGCTTAGGACAGGGTAGCTCCGACTATGGCTACACCTTC. Amino acid sequence: CASSLGQGSSDYGYTF.

V and J are TRBV20-1 and TRBJ1-2; D call uncertain. Germline V gene sequence: CDR1 DFQATT, CDR2 SNEGSKA (reference sequence). With 6 bases removed from V and 5 bases from J, the gap between germline ends came to 13 bases. The CDR3 runs to 12 residues. CDR3 loop: CSAVPTVYGYTF. The CDR3 DNA sequence: TGCAGTGCGGTCCCCACGGTATATGGCTACACCTTC.

This chain links TRBV28 with TRBJ2-4, with 7 bases identical to TRBD2. Germline CDR1 and CDR2: MDHEN and SYDVKM. The trim removed 0 bases at V and 6 bases at J, leaving 5 bases unmatched. This CDR3 is built from 15 residues. For the CDR3, the DNA is TGTGCCAGCAGTTTATGGGCAGGGAGGGGAAACATTCAGTACTTC. It encodes CASSLWAGRGNIQYF.

The CDR3: CAISVGERGPQHF. DNA for the CDR3: TGTGCCATCAGTGTGGGTGAACGGGGGCCCCAGCATTTT. V gene TRBV10-3 combines with J gene TRBJ1-5; D unresolved. The germline CDR1 and CDR2 sequences are ENHRY and SYGVKD. The CDR3 loop spans 13 amino acids. Trimming pared 4 bases from V and 9 bases from J, leaving 13 bases between.

This clonotype was detected a few times. The rearrangement links TRBV10-3 to TRBJ1-1; no definite D call. The length of the CDR3 is 15 residues. V lost 6 bases, J lost 3 bases, and 17 bases lay in between. Germline CDR1 and CDR2: ENHRY and SYGVKD. For the CDR3, the DNA is TGTGCCATCAGGAGGGTGTCGGGTACAGACACTGAAGCTTTCTTT. Its protein is CAIRRVSGTDTEAFF.

This clonotype occurred many times. The chain links TRBV5-1 to TRBJ1-2; D is perhaps TRBD1 (6 bases). Germline values: CDR1 SGHRS, CDR2 YFSETQ. V was shortened by 9 bases and J by 8 bases, with 17 bases between the two germline ends. CDR3 length: 12 amino acids. The CDR3 sequence: CATKQGEEGYTF. Written as DNA, the CDR3 is TGCGCCACTAAACAGGGTGAGGAGGGCTACACCTTC.

In its sample, this clonotype was seen a few times. This sequence joins TRBV5-5 and TRBJ2-5; 7 bases line up with TRBD2. CDR3 length equals 14 residues. Germline V gives CDR1 SGHKS, CDR2 YYEKEE (reference sequence). The junction had 4 bases not matched to a gene; V was cut back by 0 bases and J by 5 bases. The CDR3 coding sequence is TGTGCCAGCAGCTTGGTTTGGGGAGGGGAGACCCAGTACTTC. Its protein is CASSLVWGGETQYF. The full variable domain, completed using reference TRBV5-5 and TRBJ2-5, is DAGVTQSPTHLIKTRGQQVTLRCSPISGHKSVSWYQQVLGQGPQFIFQYYEKEERGRGNFPDRFSARQFPNYSSELNVNALLLGDSALYLCASSLVWGGETQYFGPGTRLLVL.

This clonotype was observed many times. V gene TRBV6-1 combines with J gene TRBJ2-2; 12 bases are shared with TRBD2. V shed 2 bases and J 6 bases; nucleotides not matched to a gene: 1. The CDR3 totals 15 residues. The V gene's germline CDR1 is MNHNS and CDR2 SASEGT. The CDR3 coding sequence is TGTGCCAGCAGTGAACTAGCGGGGGGGCCCGGGGAGCTGTTTTTT. Translating it yields CASSELAGGPGELFF.

This clonotype was counted only a few times. The CDR3 loop is CSVSHGTYEQYF. CDR3 DNA sequence: TGCAGCGTTTCCCATGGGACCTACGAGCAGTACTTC. The chain links TRBV29-1 to TRBJ2-7; D gene ambiguous. The germline gives CDR1 SQVTM, CDR2 ANQGSEA. The CDR3 extends over 12 amino acids. V lost 5 bases and J 2 bases, leaving 10 bases between the germline ends.

Only a few counts were recorded for this clonotype. The chain joins TRBV12-3 or TRBV12-4 to TRBJ1-2, with no clear D. The CDR3 length is 15 residues. Trimming pared 5 bases from V and 0 bases from J, leaving 13 bases between. The CDR3 here is CASSTGKIANYGYTF. CDR3 nucleotides: TGTGCCAGCAGTACGGGGAAGATAGCTAACTATGGCTACACCTTC.

This clonotype was seen a few times. The J gene is TRBJ2-1, the V gene TRBV7-9; 7 bases agree with TRBD2. CDR1 and CDR2 (germline): SEHNR, FQNEAQ (reference sequence). Trimming took 1 base from V and 8 from J; bases not matched to a gene: 8. This CDR3 spans 15 amino acids. The CDR3, as DNA: TGTGCCAGCAGCTTAGTAATAGCGGGTGGAGATGAGCAGTTCTTC. Its protein product is CASSLVIAGGDEQFF.

V is TRBV19 and J is TRBJ1-5; no reliable D call. Germline-derived CDR1 and CDR2 are LNHDA and SQIVND (reference sequence). Between the trimmed V and J ends, which lost 3 bases and 2 bases, there was a span of 11 bases. This CDR3 has 15 amino acids. The CDR3 region has the DNA TGTGCCAGTAGTATTCCCGGAGGCGGCAATCAGCCCCAGCATTTT. It specifies CASSIPGGGNQPQHF.

V usage is TRBV27 and J usage is TRBJ2-3; the D gene is possibly TRBD2 (5 bases). The CDR3 contains 15 residues. Trimming shortened V by 7 bases and J by 5 bases, and 19 bases separated the two germline ends. The V gene's germline CDR1 is MNHEY and CDR2 SMNVEV (reference sequence). The chain's CDR3 is CASNVGTSLLDTQYF. CDR3 in DNA: TGTGCCAGCAACGTCGGTACTAGTTTACTAGATACGCAGTATTTT.

This chain connects TRBV5-1 to TRBJ2-4; D gene ambiguous. V shed 2 bases and J shed 13 bases, with 19 bases lying between them. Germline V lookup: CDR1 SGHRS, CDR2 YFSETQ. CDR3 length equals 14 residues. CDR3 nucleotide sequence: TGCGCCAGCAGCTTCCATCCGGAAATCAAGGGACAGTACTTC. Translated, it gives CASSFHPEIKGQYF. Drawing the rest from reference TRBV5-1 and TRBJ2-4, the complete variable domain is KAGVTQTPRYLIKTRGQQVTLSCSPISGHRSVSWYQQTPGQGLQFLFEYFSETQRNKGNFPGRFSGRQFSNSRSEMNVSTLELGDSALYLCASSFHPEIKGQYFGAGTRLSVL.

J is TRBJ2-5 and V is TRBV4-3; tentatively, D is TRBD1 or TRBD2 (5 bases each). V was cut by 1 base and J by 3 bases, with 12 bases left in between. Germline lookup yields CDR1 LGHNA and CDR2 YSLEER. The CDR3 totals 15 residues. The DNA of the CDR3 is TGCGCCAGCAGCCAAGTAGGACTGGGGGAAGAGACCCAGTACTTC. Protein: CASSQVGLGEETQYF.